What follows is one TCR beta chain and its context. Its target is unknown. TCRdb independently ran MiXCR on the 5' RACE reads; one entry per CDR3 protein. The repertoire includes 400,000 to 550,000 distinct CDR3 sequences, 20% to 25% of them detected once, and roughly 0.91% sits in the top ten. This specimen comes from a study of identical twins. Study results and limitations: Zero-insertion analyses could be partly confounded by invariant MAIT and iNKT cells.

CDR3 size: 14 residues. V gave up 3 bases and J gave up 5 bases, with 11 bases separating them. This same sample was also part of a study on T cells expressing NK-cell markers. That source adds: An anti-gamma-delta TCR antibody restricted sorting to alpha-beta TCR T cells in several experiments. Certain NKG2C+ T cell clones were expanded, and their HCMV specificity remained unclear.

This clonotype was sampled from a woman aged 18-29 years in good health. The genes are TRBV12-3 or TRBV12-4 and TRBJ2-1; D remains ambiguous. The sequenced sample was CD4+ T cells sorted from blood. CDR3: CASSFQSGHNEQFF. As DNA, the CDR3 is TGTGCCAGCAGTTTTCAGTCCGGACACAATGAGCAGTTCTTC.